This is a list of T cell receptor beta chains from one sample in a study of cytomegalovirus exposure and HLA in healthy donors. Some clones are missing from TCRdb's copy, which holds only in-frame ones; the method was immunoSEQ multiplex PCR. The data hold about 170,000 clones, with around 80% observed a single time. What was sequenced was PBMCs. The receptors derive from a woman aged 50 to 60 in good health and CMV-seronegative. Each CDR3 is given with its conserved first and last residue. A D gene is named only where the DNA matches it firmly. Rows may omit the clone size; those that give it use once, few, many or a size class.

>TRBV5-6|TRBJ1-1|TRBD1|18|-
CASSLFGQGVRFGAEAFF
TGTGCCAGCAGCTTGTTCGGACAGGGGGTACGTTTTGGGGCTGAAGCTTTCTTT
>TRBV6-5|TRBJ2-5|TRBD2|15|few
CASSTISGSGETQYF
TGTGCCAGCAGTACCATTAGCGGGAGTGGAGAGACCCAGTACTTC
>TRBV11-1|TRBJ2-7|TRBD1|14|-
CASSPRDRGYEQYF
TGTGCCAGCAGCCCCCGGGACAGGGGATACGAGCAGTACTTC
>TRBV18|TRBJ1-2|TRBD1|18|-
CASSPNSFHRTGEHGYTF
TGTGCCAGCTCACCAAATTCGTTTCATAGGACAGGGGAACATGGCTACACCTTC
>TRBV25-1|TRBJ1-4|TRBD1|15|once
CASSESGTGGLKLFF
TGTGCCAGCAGTGAATCCGGGACAGGGGGCCTAAAACTGTTTTTT
>TRBV9|TRBJ1-2|-|16|once
CASNPAGEGANYGYTF
TGTGCCAGCAACCCGGCCGGGGAGGGAGCTAACTATGGCTACACCTTC
>TRBV7-6|TRBJ1-5|-|15|-
CASSLVAGINQPQHF
TGTGCCAGCAGCTTAGTAGCGGGGATCAATCAGCCCCAGCATTTT
>TRBV6-1|TRBJ1-1|-|15|-
CASSADGALNTEAFF
TGTGCCAGCAGTGCTGACGGAGCACTGAACACTGAAGCTTTCTTT
>TRBV2|TRBJ1-4|TRBD1|15|-
CASRTGTGRSEKLFF
TGTGCCAGCAGGACCGGGACAGGACGGTCGGAAAAACTGTTTTTT
>TRBV6-1|TRBJ1-5|TRBD1|15|-
CASMADRGFNQPQHF
TGTGCCAGCATGGCGGACAGGGGATTCAATCAGCCCCAGCATTTT
>TRBV19|TRBJ2-1|TRBD2|14|-
CASRGLAAYNEQFF
TGTGCCAGTCGGGGACTAGCGGCCTACAATGAGCAGTTCTTC
>TRBV6-5|TRBJ1-2|-|14|-
CASSYGGVLGGYTF
TGTGCCAGCAGTTACGGAGGGGTGCTGGGGGGCTACACCTTC
>TRBV28|TRBJ2-7|-|14|few
CASKTGVSVNEQYF
TGTGCCAGCAAGACGGGGGTCTCCGTCAACGAGCAGTACTTC
>TRBV9|TRBJ1-5|TRBD1|14|few
CASSGQGAAQPQHF
TGTGCCAGCAGCGGACAGGGGGCGGCTCAGCCCCAGCATTTT
>TRBV11-2|TRBJ2-7|TRBD2|17|-
CASSLASQSGRSYEQYF
TGTGCCAGCAGCTTAGCGAGTCAGAGCGGGAGATCCTACGAGCAGTACTTC
>TRBV2|TRBJ1-6|-|13|-
CASSTGGVSPLHF
TGTGCCAGCAGTACGGGGGGGGTTTCACCCCTCCACTTT
>TRBV27|TRBJ2-7|-|14|-
CASSPFSGAYEQYF
TGTGCCAGCAGCCCCTTCTCAGGTGCCTACGAGCAGTACTTC